What follows are 2 T cell receptor delta chains derived from one specimen sequenced in a study of Vδ1+ human thymocytes. Overall study results and limits: Thymic TRG and TRD repertoires appeared highly polyclonal, with Gaussian CDR3 length distributions.

Extracted RNA was reverse transcribed into cDNA. Pooled V-gene forward primers with one constant-region reverse primer generated the CDR3 amplicons by multiplex PCR. TCRdb reanalysed the multiplex PCR reads via CATT. The repertoire holds about 54,000 delta-chain clones, with approximately 15% as singletons. What these receptors recognize is not known. Sequenced sample: Vdelta1+ gamma-delta thymocytes from the thymus. Subset indicated: FACS-sorted CD3+ TCRalphabeta- TCRVdelta1+ TCRVdelta2- thymocytes. These TCRs come from a boy in the first two years of life who had congenital heart surgery.

This clone was counted a few times. Other DNA sequences in the same sample also yield this CDR3. The chain couples TRDV1 to TRDJ1, with a possible D match to TRDD3 (10 bases). This CDR3 region has 22 residues. The V gene lost 0 bases and the J gene lost 4 bases, with 33 bases spanning the gap. CDR1 and CDR2 (germline): TSWWSYY, QGS. This CDR3 reads CALGELPGPSYRLGDYGDKLIF. The CDR3, as DNA: TGTGCTCTTGGGGAACTCCCCGGGCCTTCCTACAGACTGGGGGATTATGGCGATAAACTCATCTTT.

This clone occurred a few times. The V gene is TRDV1, the J gene TRDJ1, with 11 bases aligning to TRDD3. This CDR3 contains 22 residues. Germline V gene lookup returns CDR1 TSWWSYY and CDR2 QGS. The V segment lost 4 bases and the J segment 0 bases; nucleotides outside the gene matches: 22. Here the CDR3 DNA reads TGTGCTCTTGGGGGGAATCTTCCCCCACTGGGGGATAGACAGCCCTACACCGATAAACTCATCTTT. Its protein is CALGGNLPPLGDRQPYTDKLIF.